The present TCR beta chain was sequenced within a study of blood T cells in healthy people across ages. Study-wide results and caveats: With unsorted PBMCs, a conclusive comparison of naive versus antigen-experienced cells was not possible. Researchers judged that diversity estimates from one million T cells fell short of true values.

For the second PCR, which ran for 7 to 11 cycles, a sample-barcoded 5' primer and a J-beta primer mix were used. CDR3-containing paired-end reads numbering at least 3 million came from each sample. Via MiXCR, TCRdb re-called the 5' RACE reads, giving one row per CDR3 protein. This sample has roughly 700,000 distinct CDR3 sequences, with 45% to 50% found just once. V lost 8 bases, J lost 4 bases, and 4 bases stayed unmatched. The length of the CDR3 is 13 residues. Per the germline V gene, CDR1 is SGHDN and CDR2 is FVKESK. The individuals who served as donors were healthy Caucasians living in Russia, aged about 6 to 100. With regard to this clonotype: Its antigen is as yet unknown.

The TCR was taken from a woman in her sixties or seventies in good health. V gene TRBV14 combines with J gene TRBJ2-7; 11 nucleotides agree with TRBD2. The source material was blood. The CDR3 DNA sequence: TGTGCCAGCCGTACTAGCGGGAGATACGAGCAGTACTTC. Translating it yields CASRTSGRYEQYF.